This T cell receptor (beta chain) comes out of a study of blood T cell repertoires in COVID-19. CDR1 is SGHVS, CDR2 FQNEAQ, per germline. This CDR3 has 15 residues. V was pared by 5 bases and J by 8 bases, with 21 bases between. How the authors handled the data: Amplification of reference gene primers provided the estimated nucleated cell counts. TCRdb's copy holds only in-frame clones and misses some; the assay was immunoSEQ multiplex PCR. The V and J calls and clone size are taken from that table; D and trimming were inferred from the DNA. Among about 320,000 clones listed, around nine tenths were seen once.

The V call is TRBV7-8, the J call TRBJ1-2; maybe TRBD1 (6 bases). The receptor was derived from a young woman who had been exposed to COVID-19. The sequenced material came from PBMCs or T cells enriched from blood (not recorded which). CDR3 sequence reads: CASSPLGQGMYGYTF. The CDR3 nucleotides are TGTGCCAGCAGCCCATTGGGTCAGGGGATGTACGGCTACACCTTC.